A selection of T cell receptor beta chains follows, all from one sample in a study of blood T cells in healthy people across ages. Each CDR3 protein is one row after TCRdb ran MiXCR on the 5' RACE reads. The data contain hundreds of thousands of distinct CDR3 sequences, approximately 50% of them singletons. What was sequenced was blood. The receptors shown here come from a man aged 60 to 75 in good health. The CDR3 runs from the conserved cysteine through the conserved F or W. A D gene is named only where the DNA matches it firmly. Expanded clones get a size class; other rows say once, few or many, or leave the size out.

CDR3 DNA	CDR3 protein	clone size	V gene	J gene	D gene
TGTGCCAGCAGCCTCCCTGGGATGATTTCCTACAATGAGCAGTTCTTC	CASSLPGMISYNEQFF	.	TRBV3-1	TRBJ2-1	.
TGTGCCACCAGCAGAGGATCGGGAGTGGGTGAGCAGTTCTTC	CATSRGSGVGEQFF	once	TRBV15	TRBJ2-1	.
TGTGCCAGCAGTCCCCGGGTTAAGTTGCCCCTCCACTTT	CASSPRVKLPLHF	.	TRBV12-3/TRBV12-4	TRBJ1-6	.
TGCGCCAGCAGCTTGATGGGCGGGGAGGAAGAGACCCAGTACTTC	CASSLMGGEEETQYF	.	TRBV5-1	TRBJ2-5	.
TGCAGTGCTAGCAGACGTGCGGAACCCTACGAGCAGTACTTC	CSASRRAEPYEQYF	.	TRBV20-1	TRBJ2-7	.
TGTGCCAGCAGTTACGCCCGGACAGGGTTATACACTGAAGCTTTCTTT	CASSYARTGLYTEAFF	.	TRBV6-5	TRBJ1-1	TRBD1
TGTGCCACCTCCGGGACAGCACAAGAGACCCAGTACTTC	CATSGTAQETQYF	.	TRBV27	TRBJ2-5	TRBD1
TGTGCCAGCAGCCTCGGGGGAAGCGGGGCATACAATGAGCAGTTCTTC	CASSLGGSGAYNEQFF	many	TRBV9	TRBJ2-1	TRBD2
TGCGCCAGCAGCTTGTTCCCAGAGGACGGGGAGCTGTTTTTT	CASSLFPEDGELFF	.	TRBV5-1	TRBJ2-2	.
TGTGCCATCACGACCGGCATGGGACAGCCCCAGCATTTT	CAITTGMGQPQHF	.	TRBV12-3/TRBV12-4	TRBJ1-5	.
TGTGCCAGCAGCCTAAGCCCGGGCGGGGCGAGCTACGAGCAGTACTTC	CASSLSPGGASYEQYF	.	TRBV7-2	TRBJ2-7	.
TGCAGCGCCTCCCCCGCGACAGGGGTCTACGAGCAGTACTTC	CSASPATGVYEQYF	.	TRBV29-1	TRBJ2-7	TRBD1
TGCGCCAGCAGCTTGGGGGGTCGGGGACAAGAGACCCAGTACTTC	CASSLGGRGQETQYF	.	TRBV5-1	TRBJ2-5	.
TGCGCCAGCAGCTCTACGCCTGACACCAGCTCCTACGAGCAGTACTTC	CASSSTPDTSSYEQYF	few	TRBV5-1	TRBJ2-7	.
TGTGCCAGCAGTTCCCGACAGGGTCGTGGCTACACCTTC	CASSSRQGRGYTF	few	TRBV12-3/TRBV12-4	TRBJ1-2	TRBD1
TGTGCCAGCTCACCGCTATGGACAGGGTACAATGAGCAGTACTTC	CASSPLWTGYNEQYF	.	TRBV18	TRBJ2-7	TRBD1
TGTGCCAGCAGTTACTCAGGCGCGGGTCGGGACGAGCAGTACTTC	CASSYSGAGRDEQYF	.	TRBV6-5	TRBJ2-7	.
TGTGCTAGCAGGGAGGGAAGCTCCTATAATTCGCCCCTCCACTTT	CASREGSSYNSPLHF	few	TRBV11-2	TRBJ1-6	.
TGTGCCAGCATACCCAGAAACACAGATACGCAGTATTTT	CASIPRNTDTQYF	.	TRBV12-3/TRBV12-4	TRBJ2-3	.
TGTACCAGCAGTTTATTCGTAGCGGGGAACAATGAGCAGTTCTTC	CTSSLFVAGNNEQFF	.	TRBV28	TRBJ2-1	TRBD2
TGTGCCAGCAGTTTAGGGGAGACAGGGGGTTGGTACGAGCAGTACTTC	CASSLGETGGWYEQYF	.	TRBV12-3/TRBV12-4	TRBJ2-7	TRBD1
TGTGCCAGCAGTGACAGGGAAAGCCAGCCCCAGCATTTT	CASSDRESQPQHF	.	TRBV2	TRBJ1-5	.
TGCGCCAGCAGCTCTGCTAGCGGGTCCCCCTACAATGAGCAGTTCTTC	CASSSASGSPYNEQFF	few	TRBV5-1	TRBJ2-1	TRBD2
TGTGCCAGCAGAGTAACATCCTACTATGGCTACACCTTC	CASRVTSYYGYTF	.	TRBV28	TRBJ1-2	.
TGTGCCAGCGGCTTAGTCAGGGATAACTATGGCTACACCTTC	CASGLVRDNYGYTF	.	TRBV7-2	TRBJ1-2	.
TGTGCCAGCAGCCCAGGGACTAGCGACCTCCAAGAGACCCAGTACTTC	CASSPGTSDLQETQYF	few	TRBV3-1	TRBJ2-5	TRBD2
TGCAGCGTTCTTCTTCTGAACACCGGGGAGCTGTTTTTT	CSVLLLNTGELFF	few	TRBV29-1	TRBJ2-2	.
TGTGCCAGCAAGGGGTCCAGGGACGATGAAAAACTGTTTTTT	CASKGSRDDEKLFF	.	TRBV28	TRBJ1-4	.
TGTGCCAGCAGCCAGACCGGGACAGGGGTGCGGGTTGAGCAGTACTTC	CASSQTGTGVRVEQYF	once	TRBV4-2	TRBJ2-5	TRBD1
TGCAGCGGGGGGGGGACACAGGGTGGTCAAGAGACCCAGTACTTC	CSGGGTQGGQETQYF	once	TRBV29-1	TRBJ2-5	.
TGCGCCAGCAGCTTGGGAGACTCTAAAGAGCAGTACTTC	CASSLGDSKEQYF	.	TRBV5-1	TRBJ2-7	.
TGCAGCGTCGAATTATCGACAGGGCGAGGCTACACCTTC	CSVELSTGRGYTF	.	TRBV29-1	TRBJ1-2	TRBD1
TGCAGTGCTAGAGATCCGAAGGGGGAGAACACTGAAGCTTTCTTT	CSARDPKGENTEAFF	.	TRBV20-1	TRBJ1-1	.
TGTGCCAGCAGCTTACAGGGAGCTAACTATGGCTACACCTTC	CASSLQGANYGYTF	.	TRBV5-5	TRBJ1-2	.
TGTGCCAGCAGCCTAGAGACTACCCGCTCTGGGGCCAACGTCCTGACTTTC	CASSLETTRSGANVLTF	few	TRBV4-2	TRBJ2-6	.
TGCAGCATAAAGGGGGCTGAGTCCAAAAACATTCAGTACTTC	CSIKGAESKNIQYF	many	TRBV29-1	TRBJ2-4	TRBD1
TGCAGTGCTAGTCCGGTCGGGAATGGGGAAGCTTTCTTT	CSASPVGNGEAFF	.	TRBV20-1	TRBJ1-1	.
TGTGCCAGCAGTTTATCGGGGCTCCAGCAAACGCAGTATTTT	CASSLSGLQQTQYF	.	TRBV27	TRBJ2-3	.
TGCAGTCCGAGACAGGGCTCGAACACTGAAGCTTTCTTT	CSPRQGSNTEAFF	.	TRBV20-1	TRBJ1-1	TRBD1
TGTGCCAGCAGCAAAGACCCCCTCCCCTACGAGCAGTACTTC	CASSKDPLPYEQYF	.	TRBV21-1	TRBJ2-7	.
TGTGCCAGCTCACCGTCACCGGGACAGCAGTTCTTC	CASSPSPGQQFF	.	TRBV18	TRBJ2-1	.
TGTGCCAGCAGCCAAGATTCTCGCTCTGGGGCCAACGTCCTGACTTTC	CASSQDSRSGANVLTF	.	TRBV3-1	TRBJ2-6	.
TGTGCCAGCTCACCAGGGTTCCAAGAGACCCAGTACTTC	CASSPGFQETQYF	many	TRBV18	TRBJ2-5	.
TGCGCCAGCAGCCCCCGGGACGCCTCGAACACTGAAGCTTTCTTT	CASSPRDASNTEAFF	.	TRBV5-1	TRBJ1-1	.
TGTGCCAGCAGCTTTCAAGCGGGGGGCCAAGAGACCCAGTACTTC	CASSFQAGGQETQYF	.	TRBV7-2	TRBJ2-5	TRBD2
TGCAGCGTTTGTCAGGGAAGCAATCAGCCCCAGCATTTT	CSVCQGSNQPQHF	few	TRBV29-1	TRBJ1-5	.
TGCGCCAGCAGCTTGGACGGGGTTATAGGGCAGTACTTC	CASSLDGVIGQYF	once	TRBV5-1	TRBJ2-4	.
TGTGCCAGCAGTTTAGGGAGCGGGGGGGCATTACAGTTCTTC	CASSLGSGGALQFF	few	TRBV12-3/TRBV12-4	TRBJ2-1	TRBD2
TGTGCCAGCTCACCCCTAGATTTACGACTAGCGGGGAATGAGCAGTTCTTC	CASSPLDLRLAGNEQFF	.	TRBV18	TRBJ2-1	TRBD2
TGCAGTGCTAGACCCCCGATGGGGCAGGGGGAGACCCAGTACTTC	CSARPPMGQGETQYF	.	TRBV20-1	TRBJ2-5	.
TGCAGTGAGCGGGGGGGCCCAACCTACGAGCAGTACTTC	CSERGGPTYEQYF	.	TRBV20-1	TRBJ2-7	TRBD2
TGCGCCAGCACCGTGGGACAGGGGGCTCTTTACGAGCAGTACTTC	CASTVGQGALYEQYF	.	TRBV5-1	TRBJ2-7	TRBD1
TGCAGTGCCAGTCCCACTAGCGGGGGGGCCTGGGAGCAGTTCTTC	CSASPTSGGAWEQFF	.	TRBV20-1	TRBJ2-1	TRBD2
TGTGCCAGCGGAGTTTCGGGACGGGCCAACGTCCTGACTTTC	CASGVSGRANVLTF	few	TRBV25-1	TRBJ2-6	.
TGCGCCAGCGCCCAGGGGATCAATGAGCAGTTCTTC	CASAQGINEQFF	.	TRBV4-1	TRBJ2-1	.
TGTGCCAGCAGTTGGGGTGGAATAGGAGAGCAGTTCTTC	CASSWGGIGEQFF	.	TRBV27	TRBJ2-1	.
TGCGCCAGCAGCCGGACAGGGGAGGAAGAAGATACGCAGTATTTT	CASSRTGEEEDTQYF	.	TRBV5-1	TRBJ2-3	TRBD1
TGTGCCAGCTGTGGGTTAGTCCAAGAGACCCAGTACTTC	CASCGLVQETQYF	few	TRBV2	TRBJ2-5	.
TGTGCCAGCAGCTTAGTAGGGGGAACGTACCAAGAGACCCAGTACTTC	CASSLVGGTYQETQYF	few	TRBV7-2	TRBJ2-5	.
TGCGCCAGCACCTGGGGGAATGAGCAGTTCTTC	CASTWGNEQFF	.	TRBV5-1	TRBJ2-1	.